The 12 T cell receptor beta chains below all came from one sample that was sequenced in a study of cytomegalovirus exposure and HLA in healthy donors. The PCR used 60 Vbeta and 13 Jbeta primers. Profiled with immunoSEQ multiplex PCR; TCRdb holds only in-frame clones, not every one. The sample has fewer than 150,000 clones, over 65% seen once. The sequenced material came from PBMCs. These receptors were collected from a woman in her forties in good health and CMV-seropositive.

The sample holds a few counts of this clone. The V call is TRBV5-1, the J call TRBJ1-4, with a weak D call TRBD1 (6 bases). V was cut by 4 bases and J by 2 bases, with 18 bases left in between. The CDR3 contains 17 residues. The germline gives CDR1 SGHRS, CDR2 YFSETQ. The CDR3, as DNA: TGCGCCAGCAGCCCAGGGTCACAGGGTGGGACTAATGAAAAACTGTTTTTT. As protein: CASSPGSQGGTNEKLFF.

The rearrangement joins TRBV6-1 to TRBJ1-1, with D possibly TRBD1 on 5 matching bases. Per germline, CDR1 MNHNS and CDR2 SASEGT. V lost 5 bases and J 3 bases, leaving 13 bases between the germline ends. CDR3 size: 14 residues. The CDR3, as DNA: TGTGCCAGCAGTTTCAGGGCCACTTACACTGAAGCTTTCTTT. The encoded protein is CASSFRATYTEAFF.

This chain joins TRBV4-2 and TRBJ2-1, with D perhaps matching TRBD2 (5 bases). There are 13 residues in the CDR3. V lost 4 bases and J 6 bases, leaving 10 bases between the germline ends. Germline loops: CDR1 LGHNA, CDR2 YNFKEQ. The CDR3 DNA follows: TGTGCCAGCAGCCCCGACGGACTCAATGAGCAGTTCTTC. Protein sequence: CASSPDGLNEQFF.

The CDR3 DNA reads as TGTGCCAGCAGCTTAGGGCTAGCGGGAGGGCCCCAAGAGACCCAGTACTTC. Its translation: CASSLGLAGGPQETQYF. The V gene is TRBV11-2, the J gene TRBJ2-5; 12 positions match TRBD2. After removal of 1 base from V and 1 base from J, the junction contained 4 bases not matched to a gene. From germline, CDR1 is SGHAT and CDR2 FQNNGV. CDR3 length: 17 residues. Full variable domain (missing parts from reference TRBV11-2 and TRBJ2-5): EAGVAQSPRYKIIEKRQSVAFWCNPISGHATLYWYQQILGQGPKLLIQFQNNGVVDDSQLPKDRFSAERLKGVDSTLKIQPAKLEDSAVYLCASSLGLAGGPQETQYFGPGTRLLVL.

The CDR3, as DNA: TGTGCCAGCAGTTTGATAGCGGGAGAGGGAGATACGCAGTATTTT. Protein: CASSLIAGEGDTQYF. The chain is built from TRBV27 and TRBJ2-3; 9 nucleotides line up with TRBD2. The junction had 6 bases not matched to a gene; V was cut back by 3 bases and J by 5 bases. Looked up from germline, CDR1 is MNHEY and CDR2 is SMNVEV (reference sequence). The CDR3 sequence is 15 residues long.

V and J are TRBV11-3 and TRBJ2-3; 12 bases fit TRBD2. V dropped 1 base and J dropped 5; count of bases not matched to a gene: 1. This CDR3 region has 15 residues. Germline-derived CDR1 and CDR2 are SGHNT and YENEEA. The CDR3 reads CASSLGGLAGDTQYF. For the CDR3, the DNA is TGTGCCAGCAGCTTAGGGGGACTAGCGGGAGATACGCAGTATTTT.

This clone occurred a few times. The genes are TRBV5-6 and TRBJ1-2, with TRBD1 matching 10 bases. Trimming took 5 bases from V and 8 from J; bases not matched to a gene: 12. Per the germline V gene, CDR1 is SGHDT and CDR2 is YYEEEE. The CDR3 extends over 15 amino acids. CDR3 in DNA: TGTGCCAGCAGTCGGACAAGCGGGACAGGGGAAGGCTACACCTTC. Residues: CASSRTSGTGEGYTF.

The V gene is TRBV13, the J gene TRBJ2-7; unclear D gene. Trimming removed 0 bases at V and 5 bases at J, with 5 bases between. The germline CDR1 and CDR2 sequences are PRHDT and FYEKMQ (reference sequence). CDR3 size: 12 residues. CDR3 bases: TGTGCCAGCAGCTTAGGCTGGCACGAGCAGTACTTC. Residues: CASSLGWHEQYF.

This clone was seen only once. The chain uses TRBV7-2 and TRBJ2-3; TRBD2 agrees at 9 bases. V gave up 1 base and J gave up 4 bases; unmatched junction bases: 6. The CDR3 runs 16 residues. Looked up from germline, CDR1 is SGHTA and CDR2 is FQGNSA. The CDR3 is CASSLDPAGGPDTQYF. In DNA, the CDR3 is TGTGCCAGCAGCTTAGATCCAGCGGGAGGTCCAGATACGCAGTATTTT. The full variable domain, with the rest looked up from reference TRBV7-2 and TRBJ2-3, is GAGVSQSPSNKVTEKGKDVELRCDPISGHTALYWYRQSLGQGLEFLIYFQGNSAPDKSGLPSDRFSAERTGGSVSTLTIQRTQQEDSAVYLCASSLDPAGGPDTQYFGPGTRLTVL.

The genes are TRBV2 and TRBJ1-1; 10 bases map to TRBD1. This CDR3 region has 12 residues. J lost 10 bases, V lost 4 bases, and 3 bases had no gene match. Germline-derived CDR1 and CDR2 are SNHLY and FYNNEI. CDR3 amino acids: CASSGQGASAFF. DNA of the CDR3: TGTGCCAGCAGTGGACAGGGGGCTTCAGCTTTCTTT.

Details on this clone: A read error may produce the germline difference seen at one junction end. The chain joins TRBV7-7 to TRBJ2-1, with 9 bases lining up with TRBD2. The CDR3 consists of 15 residues. Looked up from germline, CDR1 is SSHAT and CDR2 is FNYEAQ (reference sequence). CDR3 DNA: TGTGCTAGCAGCTTGGAGGCGGGAGGGCAGGGTGAGCAGTTCTTC. Translating it yields CASSLEAGGQGEQFF.

The chain employs TRBV9 and TRBJ1-5; D call uncertain. Germline-derived CDR1 and CDR2 are SGDLS and YYNGEE. V was cut by 0 bases and J by 0 bases, with 4 bases left in between. This CDR3 contains 14 residues. CDR3 coding DNA: TGTGCCAGCAGCGTAGAGCATAGCAATCAGCCCCAGCATTTT. It yields the protein CASSVEHSNQPQHF.